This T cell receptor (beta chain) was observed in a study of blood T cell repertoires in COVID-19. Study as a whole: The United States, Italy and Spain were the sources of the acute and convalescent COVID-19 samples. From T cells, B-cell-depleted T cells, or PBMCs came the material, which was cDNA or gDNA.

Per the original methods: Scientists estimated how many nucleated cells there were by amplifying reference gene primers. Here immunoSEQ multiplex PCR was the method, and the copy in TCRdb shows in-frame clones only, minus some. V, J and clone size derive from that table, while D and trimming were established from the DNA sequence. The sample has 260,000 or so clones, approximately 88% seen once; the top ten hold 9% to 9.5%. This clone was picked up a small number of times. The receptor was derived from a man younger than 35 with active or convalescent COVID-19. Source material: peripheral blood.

This CDR3 is CASSQQTEAFF. The DNA of the CDR3 is TGTGCCAGCAGCCAACAAACTGAAGCTTTCTTT. The chain employs TRBV3-1 (or the pseudogene TRBV3-2) and TRBJ1-1; D unresolved. The length of the CDR3 is 11 residues. Trimming removed 2 bases at V and 5 bases at J, with 3 bases between. Germline CDR1 is LGHDT and CDR2 is YNNKEL (reference sequence).